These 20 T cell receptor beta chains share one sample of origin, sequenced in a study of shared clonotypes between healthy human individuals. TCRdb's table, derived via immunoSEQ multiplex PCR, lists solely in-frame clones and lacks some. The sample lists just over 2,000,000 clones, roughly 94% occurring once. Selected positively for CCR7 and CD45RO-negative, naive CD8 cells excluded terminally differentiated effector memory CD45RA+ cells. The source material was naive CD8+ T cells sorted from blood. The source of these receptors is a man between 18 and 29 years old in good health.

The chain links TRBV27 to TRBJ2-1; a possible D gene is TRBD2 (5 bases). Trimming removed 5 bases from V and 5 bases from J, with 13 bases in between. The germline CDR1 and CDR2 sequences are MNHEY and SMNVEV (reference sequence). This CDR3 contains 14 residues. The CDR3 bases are TGTGCCAGCAGTCCCGGACTGGCTAACAATGAGCAGTTCTTC. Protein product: CASSPGLANNEQFF.

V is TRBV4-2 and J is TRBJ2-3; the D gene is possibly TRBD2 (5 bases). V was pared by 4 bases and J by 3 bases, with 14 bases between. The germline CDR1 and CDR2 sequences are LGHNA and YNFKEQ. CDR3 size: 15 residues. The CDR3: CASSPRVLETDTQYF. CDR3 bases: TGTGCCAGCAGCCCGAGGGTGCTAGAGACAGATACGCAGTATTTT.

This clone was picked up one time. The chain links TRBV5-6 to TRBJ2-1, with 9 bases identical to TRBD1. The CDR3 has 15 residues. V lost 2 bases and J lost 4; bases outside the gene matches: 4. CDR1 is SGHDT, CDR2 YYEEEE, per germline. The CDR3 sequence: CASSFQTGGYNEQFF. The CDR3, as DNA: TGTGCCAGCAGCTTTCAGACAGGGGGATACAATGAGCAGTTCTTC.

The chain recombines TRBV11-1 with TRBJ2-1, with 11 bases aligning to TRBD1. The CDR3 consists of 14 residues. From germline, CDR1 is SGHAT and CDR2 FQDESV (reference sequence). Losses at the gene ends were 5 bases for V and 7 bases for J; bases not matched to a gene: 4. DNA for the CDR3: TGTGCCAGCAGCGGGACAGGGGGTTATAATGAGCAGTTCTTC. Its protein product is CASSGTGGYNEQFF.

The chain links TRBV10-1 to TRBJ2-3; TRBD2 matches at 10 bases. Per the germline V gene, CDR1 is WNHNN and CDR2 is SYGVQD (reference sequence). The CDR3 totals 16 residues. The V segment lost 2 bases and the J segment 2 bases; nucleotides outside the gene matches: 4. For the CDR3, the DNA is TGCGCCAGCAGTGAGACTAGCGGGGACCCCACAGATACGCAGTATTTT. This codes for CASSETSGDPTDTQYF.

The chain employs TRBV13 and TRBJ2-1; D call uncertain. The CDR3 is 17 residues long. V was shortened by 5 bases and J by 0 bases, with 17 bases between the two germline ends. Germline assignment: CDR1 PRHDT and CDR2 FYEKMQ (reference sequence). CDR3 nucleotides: TGTGCCAGCAGCCCACCGATCCTGTCAACCTCCTACAATGAGCAGTTCTTC. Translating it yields CASSPPILSTSYNEQFF.

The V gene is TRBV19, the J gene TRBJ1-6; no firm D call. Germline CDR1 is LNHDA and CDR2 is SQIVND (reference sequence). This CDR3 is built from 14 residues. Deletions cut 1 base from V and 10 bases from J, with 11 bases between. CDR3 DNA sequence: TGTGCCAGTAGTATAGCAAACTCGGGGTCACCCCTCCACTTT. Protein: CASSIANSGSPLHF.

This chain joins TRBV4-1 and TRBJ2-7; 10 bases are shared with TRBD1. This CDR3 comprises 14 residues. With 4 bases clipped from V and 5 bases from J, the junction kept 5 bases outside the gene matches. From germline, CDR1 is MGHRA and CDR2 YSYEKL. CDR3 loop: CASSRDRGSDEQYF. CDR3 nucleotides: TGCGCCAGCAGCCGGGACAGGGGTAGCGACGAGCAGTACTTC.

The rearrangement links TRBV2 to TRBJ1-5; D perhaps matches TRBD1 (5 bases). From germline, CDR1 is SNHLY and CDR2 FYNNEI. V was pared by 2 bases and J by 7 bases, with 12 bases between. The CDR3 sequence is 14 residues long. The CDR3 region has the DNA TGTGCCAGCAGTGAAATCGGGGGGTACCAGCCCCAGCATTTT. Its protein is CASSEIGGYQPQHF.

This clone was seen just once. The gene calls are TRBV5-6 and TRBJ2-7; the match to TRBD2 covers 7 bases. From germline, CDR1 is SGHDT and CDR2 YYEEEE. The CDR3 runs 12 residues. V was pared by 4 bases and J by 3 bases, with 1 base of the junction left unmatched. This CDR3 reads CASSRTSYEQYF. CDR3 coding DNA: TGTGCCAGCAGCCGGACTAGCTACGAGCAGTACTTC.

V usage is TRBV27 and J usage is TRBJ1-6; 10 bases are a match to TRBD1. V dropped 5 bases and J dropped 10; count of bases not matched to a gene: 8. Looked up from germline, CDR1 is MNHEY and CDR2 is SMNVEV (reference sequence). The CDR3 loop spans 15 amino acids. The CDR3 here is CASSAGTGVNSPLHF. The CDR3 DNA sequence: TGTGCCAGCAGTGCCGGGACAGGGGTTAACTCACCCCTCCACTTT.

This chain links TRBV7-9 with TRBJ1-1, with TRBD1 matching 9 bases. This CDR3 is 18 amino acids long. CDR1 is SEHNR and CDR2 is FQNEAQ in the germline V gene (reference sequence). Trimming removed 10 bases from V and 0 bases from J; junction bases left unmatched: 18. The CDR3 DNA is TGTGCCACCCCGGGACAGGGTTTTCCCGCTGGAATGAACACTGAAGCTTTCTTT. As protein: CATPGQGFPAGMNTEAFF.

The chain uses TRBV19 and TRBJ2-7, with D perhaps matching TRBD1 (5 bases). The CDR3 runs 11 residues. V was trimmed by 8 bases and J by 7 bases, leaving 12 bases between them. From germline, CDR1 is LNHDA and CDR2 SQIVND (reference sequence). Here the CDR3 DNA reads TGTGCCAGTGGGATCCAGGGTGAGCAGTACTTC. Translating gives CASGIQGEQYF.

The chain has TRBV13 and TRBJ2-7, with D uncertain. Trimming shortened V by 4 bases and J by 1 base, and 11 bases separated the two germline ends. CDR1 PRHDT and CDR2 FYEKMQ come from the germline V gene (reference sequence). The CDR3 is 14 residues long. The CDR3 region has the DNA TGTGCCAGCAGCTCCTCGACTGGATCCTACGAGCAGTACTTC. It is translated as CASSSSTGSYEQYF. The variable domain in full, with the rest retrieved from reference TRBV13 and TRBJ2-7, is AAGVIQSPRHLIKEKRETATLKCYPIPRHDTVYWYQQGPGQDPQFLISFYEKMQSDKGSIPDRFSAQQFSDYHSELNMSSLELGDSALYFCASSSSTGSYEQYFGPGTRLTVT.

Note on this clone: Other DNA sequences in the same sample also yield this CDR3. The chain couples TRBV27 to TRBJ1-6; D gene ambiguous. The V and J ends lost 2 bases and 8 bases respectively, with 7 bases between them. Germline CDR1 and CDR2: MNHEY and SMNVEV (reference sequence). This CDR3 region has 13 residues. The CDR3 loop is CASSLVGYSPLHF. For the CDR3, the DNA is TGTGCCAGCAGTTTAGTTGGTTATTCACCCCTCCACTTT.

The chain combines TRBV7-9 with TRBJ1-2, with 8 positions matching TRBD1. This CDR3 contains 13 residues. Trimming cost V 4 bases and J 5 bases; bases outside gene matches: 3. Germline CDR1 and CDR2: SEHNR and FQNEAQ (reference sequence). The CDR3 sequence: CASSYGQGYGYTF. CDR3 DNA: TGTGCCAGCAGCTACGGACAGGGATATGGCTACACCTTC. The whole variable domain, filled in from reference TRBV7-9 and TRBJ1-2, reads DTGVSQNPRHKITKRGQNVTFRCDPISEHNRLYWYRQTLGQGPEFLTYFQNEAQLEKSRLLSDRFSAERPKGSFSTLEIQRTEQGDSAMYLCASSYGQGYGYTFGSGTRLTVV.

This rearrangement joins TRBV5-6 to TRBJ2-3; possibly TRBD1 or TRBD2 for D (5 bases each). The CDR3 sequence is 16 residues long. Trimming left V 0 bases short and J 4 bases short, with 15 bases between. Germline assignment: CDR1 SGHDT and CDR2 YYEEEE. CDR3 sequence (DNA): TGTGCCAGCAGCTTGGATCCGGGGCCGGGTGCAGATACGCAGTATTTT. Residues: CASSLDPGPGADTQYF.

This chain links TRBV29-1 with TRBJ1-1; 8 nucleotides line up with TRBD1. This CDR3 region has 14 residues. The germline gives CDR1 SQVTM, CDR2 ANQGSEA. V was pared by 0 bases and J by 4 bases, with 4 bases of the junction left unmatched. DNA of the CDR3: TGCAGCGTTGAAGACTGGCAGGGGGCCACTGAAGCTTTCTTT. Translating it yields CSVEDWQGATEAFF.

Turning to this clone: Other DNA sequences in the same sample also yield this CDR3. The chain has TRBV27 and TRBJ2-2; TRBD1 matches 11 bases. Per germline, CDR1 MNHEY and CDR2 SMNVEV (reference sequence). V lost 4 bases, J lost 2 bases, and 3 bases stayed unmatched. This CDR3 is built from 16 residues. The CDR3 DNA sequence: TGTGCCAGCAGTTCCAGGACAGGGGGCAACACCGGGGAGCTGTTTTTT. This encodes CASSSRTGGNTGELFF.

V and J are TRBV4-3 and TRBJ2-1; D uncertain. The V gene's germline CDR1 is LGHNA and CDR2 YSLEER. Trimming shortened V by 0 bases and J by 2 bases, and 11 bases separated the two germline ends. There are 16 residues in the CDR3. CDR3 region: CASSQDFQKTYNEQFF. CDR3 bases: TGCGCCAGCAGCCAAGATTTCCAAAAAACCTACAATGAGCAGTTCTTC.